The 2 T cell receptor beta chains presented below share a single source sample, sequenced in a study of T cell responses to AZD1222 COVID-19 vaccine. The data were produced by immunoSEQ multiplex PCR, yet TCRdb's version contains in-frame clones alone and is incomplete. This sample carries around 130,000 clones, 80% to 90% of them seen once, and the ten largest clones take approximately 19%. Source: peripheral blood, taken on day 0 of MenACWY control vaccination. Every receptor here comes from an adult in good health.

The CDR3 reads CATSDWLAGGGETQYF. In DNA, the CDR3 is TGTGCCACCAGTGACTGGCTAGCGGGAGGTGGAGAGACCCAGTACTTC. This chain links TRBV24-1 with TRBJ2-5; 11 bases agree with TRBD2. V lost 4 bases, J lost 4 bases, and 7 bases stayed unmatched. Germline V gene lookup returns CDR1 KGHDR and CDR2 SFDVKD. This CDR3 comprises 16 residues.

V and J are TRBV19 and TRBJ1-3; no definite D call. Trimming removed 5 bases at V and 4 bases at J, with 6 bases between. Germline values: CDR1 LNHDA, CDR2 SQIVND (reference sequence). The CDR3 totals 12 residues. The CDR3 is CASSVSGNTIYF. The CDR3 DNA reads TGTGCCAGTAGTGTGTCCGGAAACACCATATATTTT.